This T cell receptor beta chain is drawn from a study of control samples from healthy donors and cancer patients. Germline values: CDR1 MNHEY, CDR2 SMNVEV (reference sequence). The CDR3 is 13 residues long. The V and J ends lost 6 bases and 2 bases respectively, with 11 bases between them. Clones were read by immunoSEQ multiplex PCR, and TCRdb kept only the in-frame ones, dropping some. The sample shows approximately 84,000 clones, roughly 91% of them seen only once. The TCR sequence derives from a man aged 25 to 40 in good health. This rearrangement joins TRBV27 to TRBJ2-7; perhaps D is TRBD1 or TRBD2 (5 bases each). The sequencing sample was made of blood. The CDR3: CASRGTATYEQYF. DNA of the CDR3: TGTGCCAGCAGGGGGACCGCTACCTACGAGCAGTACTTC.